This TCR beta chain originates from a study of human T cells and chemical hapten exposure. The library tagged individual cDNA molecules with unique molecular identifiers. As originally analysed: With a range of about 23,224 to 690,600, the median per sample was around 96,000 TCRs. MiXCR was run by TCRdb on the RACE reads, yielding one entry per CDR3 protein. These V and J calls derive from TCRdb rather than the authors' analysis. The profile shows approximately 79,000 distinct CDR3 sequences, 8.6% of them singletons. Time point: healthy volunteer bleed at 6 weeks. Whole blood, unfractionated, served as the material for total RNA extraction. This clonotype was counted ten times or more. Its antigen is not known. Findings and caveats of the study: DPC sensitization did not alter TCRs above 1 in 1000 frequency.

Material for sequencing was whole blood. This sequence originates from a male donor in good health. Some clones in this sample may be carry-over from other donors' samples.

This CDR3 is CASSYGQANQPQHF. CDR3 DNA sequence: TGTGCCAGCAGTTACGGACAGGCCAATCAGCCCCAGCATTTT. This chain links TRBV6-2 or TRBV6-3 with TRBJ1-5, with 7 bases lining up with TRBD1. CDR3 length: 14 amino acids. Germline CDR1 reads MNHEY; CDR2 reads SVGEGT. V trimming: 2 bases; J trimming: 3 bases; junction bases outside the gene matches: 1.